Following are 7 T cell receptor beta chains from one sample sequenced in a study of shared clonotypes between healthy human individuals. Assay used: immunoSEQ multiplex PCR; TCRdb lists only in-frame clones, some missing. The sample carries 2.3 million or so clones, 85% to 95% recorded once. Sequencing was done on a sample of naive CD4+ T cells from PBMCs. Subset of the sample: CD45RA+ positively selected. These receptors were collected from a man aged 18 to 30 in good health. Some clones in this sample may be carry-over from other donors' samples.

The chain uses TRBV18 and TRBJ1-1; D unresolved. V was cut by 1 base and J by 3 bases, with 9 bases left in between. The CDR3 sequence is 14 residues long. CDR1 is KGHSH and CDR2 is LQKENI in the germline V gene. CDR3 protein: CASSPRVSDTEAFF. DNA for the CDR3: TGTGCCAGCTCACCACGGGTGAGCGACACTGAAGCTTTCTTT.

This chain connects TRBV5-1 to TRBJ2-7, with 15 nucleotides matching TRBD2. This CDR3 is 19 amino acids long. V shed 3 bases, J shed 6 bases, and the junction held 16 bases outside the gene matches. Looked up from germline, CDR1 is SGHRS and CDR2 is YFSETQ. CDR3: CASSSPFKGLAGGGLEQYF. The CDR3 DNA sequence: TGCGCCAGCAGCTCACCCTTTAAGGGACTAGCGGGAGGCGGCCTCGAGCAGTACTTC.

This chain uses TRBV6-5 with TRBJ1-1; perhaps TRBD1 as D (5 bases). CDR3 size: 13 residues. V lost 0 bases, J lost 10 bases, and 12 bases lay in between. CDR1 and CDR2 from the germline V gene are MNHEY and SVGAGI. The CDR3 coding sequence is TGTGCCAGCAGTTACTCTGGGGGGGAGGGAGCTTTCTTT. It yields the protein CASSYSGGEGAFF.

The genes are TRBV14 and TRBJ2-3; D perhaps matches TRBD2 (5 bases). Trimming left V 1 base short and J 7 bases short, with 15 bases between. Germline CDR1 is SGHDN and CDR2 is FVKESK. The CDR3 totals 15 residues. This CDR3 reads CASSQGETPRYTQYF. For the CDR3, the DNA is TGTGCCAGCAGCCAAGGGGAGACCCCTCGGTATACGCAGTATTTT.

This clone occurred once. The rearrangement links TRBV10-3 to TRBJ2-1; D remains ambiguous. There are 12 residues in the CDR3. Trimming removed 6 bases from V and 7 bases from J, with 10 bases in between. Germline-derived CDR1 and CDR2 are ENHRY and SYGVKD. This CDR3 is CAIRPNSNEQFF. The CDR3 nucleotides are TGTGCCATCAGACCCAACAGTAATGAGCAGTTCTTC.

J is TRBJ2-7 and V is TRBV6-6, with D perhaps TRBD1 (6 bases). The CDR3 sequence is 13 residues long. Germline values: CDR1 MNHNY, CDR2 SVGAGI (reference sequence). The germline V and J ends were trimmed by 2 bases and 3 bases, with 8 bases remaining between them. In DNA, the CDR3 is TGTGCCAGCAGTTACGGGGGCGACTACGAGCAGTACTTC. Translation: CASSYGGDYEQYF.

This rearrangement joins TRBV28 to TRBJ2-5; 7 bases align to TRBD2. Germline V gene data show CDR1 as MDHEN and CDR2 as SYDVKM. This CDR3 region has 13 residues. J gave up 5 bases and V 5 bases, and 5 bases lay outside the gene matches. The CDR3 DNA sequence: TGTGCCAGCAGTCCGACTAGCACCGAGACCCAGTACTTC. Translated, it gives CASSPTSTETQYF.